Detailed here is one T cell receptor (beta chain). This sample was included in a study of PD-1 and CTLA-4 blockade in melanoma. Trimming stripped 5 bases from V and 4 bases from J, with 17 bases between. CDR3 length: 15 residues. Germline loops: CDR1 SGHTA, CDR2 FQGNSA. Repertoires were generated with immunoSEQ multiplex PCR, while TCRdb's copy carries only in-frame clones and drops some. The sample contains some 29,000 clones, around nine tenths of which appear only once. The chain has TRBV7-2 and TRBJ1-1; a possible D gene is TRBD1 (5 bases). This receptor was obtained from a human donor with melanoma. Sequences were derived from CD8+ T cells from peripheral blood, sampled before anti-PD-1 treatment. The CDR3 sequence is CASSPRGGVLTEAFF. The CDR3 bases are TGTGCCAGCAGCCCCCGTGGGGGGGTTCTCACTGAAGCTTTCTTT.